A single sample is the source of the 5 T cell receptor beta chains below, sequenced in a study of T cells in Graves' hyperthyroidism and ophthalmopathy. Amplification targeted TCR beta CDR3 regions from RNA transcripts. When the TCR CDR3 underwent first-round RT-PCR, the HTBI primer set was used. In TCRdb, the multiplex PCR reads were re-called with MiXCR into one record per CDR3 protein. Of approximately 740,000 distinct CDR3 sequences detected, around 13% appear once; the ten largest clones hold 10%. Sequencing was performed on blood. The receptors originated from a woman younger than 30 with Graves' hyperthyroidism.

In its sample, this clonotype was seen many times. The chain is built from TRBV7-2 and TRBJ2-1, with D perhaps given as TRBD1 or TRBD2 (6 bases each). V dropped 0 bases and J dropped 2 bases, with 11 bases sitting between them. The CDR3 sequence is 16 residues long. Germline V lookup: CDR1 SGHTA, CDR2 FQGNSA. The CDR3 nucleotides read TGTGCCAGCAGCTTAGCGGGGGCGGGGACCTACAATGAGCAGTTCTTC. Residues: CASSLAGAGTYNEQFF.

This clonotype was counted between two and nine times. The rearrangement joins TRBV12-3 or TRBV12-4 to TRBJ2-2; tentative D call: TRBD2 (6 bases). The CDR3 covers 12 residues. Trimming removed 10 bases at V and 4 bases at J, with 10 bases between. The CDR3 reads CATQRVTGELFF. CDR3 coding DNA: TGTGCCACCCAGCGGGTCACCGGGGAGCTGTTTTTT.

Many counts were recorded for this clonotype. The V gene is TRBV20-1, the J gene TRBJ2-1, with TRBD2 identical over 15 bases. CDR1 DFQATT and CDR2 SNEGSKA come from the germline V gene (reference sequence). The CDR3 contains 17 residues. J was trimmed by 14 bases and V by 1 base; bases with no gene match: 15. The CDR3 DNA follows: TGCAGTGCTAGAGTTCAACCGGGACTAGCGGGAGGACACCGCGAGTTCTTC. Protein product: CSARVQPGLAGGHREFF.

This clonotype appeared a few times. V gene TRBV20-1 combines with J gene TRBJ1-4, with 10 bases matching TRBD1. The CDR3 spans 12 residues. V shed 5 bases, J shed 7 bases, and the junction held 1 base outside the gene matches. Per the germline V gene, CDR1 is DFQATT and CDR2 is SNEGSKA (reference sequence). The DNA for the CDR3 is TGCAGTGCTGGACAGGGGGGTGAAAAACTGTTTTTT. As protein: CSAGQGGEKLFF.

CDR3 DNA: TGCGCCAGCAGTGGGGTTCCCGGGGAGACCCAGTACTTC. Translating gives CASSGVPGETQYF. This chain connects TRBV10-2 to TRBJ2-5; no definite D call. Germline-derived CDR1 and CDR2 are WSHSY and SAAADI. Trimming stripped 4 bases from V and 5 bases from J, with 11 bases between. This CDR3 is built from 13 residues.